These T cell receptor beta chains were read from a single sample in a study of T cells in Graves' hyperthyroidism and ophthalmopathy. TCRdb re-called the multiplex PCR reads with MiXCR, one entry per CDR3 protein. The sample holds about 350,000 distinct CDR3 sequences, 15% to 20% seen once. The source material was blood. The receptors here all came from a woman aged 40-49 years with Graves' ophthalmopathy. CDR3s include the opening cysteine and the closing phenylalanine or tryptophan. The D gene is left open where the match is weak. A clone size is listed for some rows: how often the clone was seen (once, few, many), or a class if it is expanded.

cdr3_aa cdr3_nt j_call v_call d_call cdr3_length clone_size
CSARRTGGNQPQHF TGCAGTGCTAGGCGGACAGGGGGCAATCAGCCCCAGCATTTT TRBJ1-5 TRBV20-1 TRBD1 14 many
CASSPLASGELFF TGTGCCAGCAGTCCACTAGCTTCCGGGGAGCTGTTTTTT TRBJ2-2 TRBV12-3/TRBV12-4 . 13 many
CSVEHWTASQETQYF TGCAGCGTTGAACACTGGACAGCTAGCCAAGAGACCCAGTACTTC TRBJ2-5 TRBV29-1 . 15 many
CASRPVGESTEAFF TGTGCCAGCAGACCAGTTGGGGAGTCCACTGAAGCTTTCTTT TRBJ1-1 TRBV7-2 . 14 .
CAIGTTNYGYTF TGTGCCATAGGGACAACCAACTATGGCTACACCTTC TRBJ1-2 TRBV10-3 . 12 many
CASSLMWGTEAFF TGTGCCAGCAGCTTAATGTGGGGCACTGAAGCTTTCTTT TRBJ1-1 TRBV7-3 . 13 many
CASSLALARGRETQYF TGTGCCAGCAGCTTAGCGCTAGCCCGGGGAAGGGAGACCCAGTACTTC TRBJ2-5 TRBV7-2 . 16 few
CASRSTLTSGNTIYF TGTGCCAGCAGGTCGACCTTAACCTCTGGAAACACCATATATTTT TRBJ1-3 TRBV28 . 15 many
CATSRGGSGSLSGELFF TGTGCCACCAGCAGAGGAGGCAGCGGGAGTCTCAGTGGGGAGCTGTTTTTT TRBJ2-2 TRBV15 TRBD2 17 many
CASSLSDGRETQYF TGTGCCAGCAGTTTATCGGACGGGAGAGAGACCCAGTACTTC TRBJ2-5 TRBV27 . 14 .
CASSPGITGELFF TGTGCCAGCAGCCCGGGAATCACCGGGGAGCTGTTTTTT TRBJ2-2 TRBV12-3/TRBV12-4 . 13 many